Each of the 24 T cell receptor beta chains below was sequenced from the same sample in a study of cytomegalovirus exposure and HLA in healthy donors. Assay used: immunoSEQ multiplex PCR; TCRdb lists only in-frame clones, some missing. The sample has some 110,000 clones, more than 85% seen once. The sequenced material came from PBMCs. The receptors were gathered from a man younger than 35 in good health and CMV-seropositive.

This clone was seen a single time. The chain joins TRBV7-2 to TRBJ1-2; D gene ambiguous. The V gene lost 1 base and the J gene lost 8 bases, with 11 bases spanning the gap. The CDR3 spans 13 residues. Germline V lookup: CDR1 SGHTA, CDR2 FQGNSA. The CDR3 coding sequence is TGTGCCAGCAGCTTAGTCGCTGCGGGGGGCTACACCTTC. Its protein product is CASSLVAAGGYTF.

The CDR3 sequence is CSARKQEAFF. CDR3 nucleotides: TGCAGTGCTAGGAAACAGGAAGCTTTCTTT. J is TRBJ1-1 and V is TRBV20-1, with D hard to call. With 3 bases removed from V and 8 bases from J, the gap between germline ends came to 7 bases. CDR1 DFQATT and CDR2 SNEGSKA come from the germline V gene (reference sequence). The CDR3 totals 10 residues.

The chain recombines TRBV6-1 with TRBJ2-1; D is possibly TRBD1 (6 bases). CDR1 MNHNS and CDR2 SASEGT come from the germline V gene. CDR3 size: 13 residues. Deletions cut 4 bases from V and 7 bases from J, with 11 bases between. CDR3 protein: CASSAVRGNEQFF. The CDR3, as DNA: TGTGCCAGCAGTGCAGTTAGGGGGAATGAGCAGTTCTTC.

V is TRBV5-4 and J is TRBJ2-7; a weak D match, TRBD1 (8 bases). V was cut by 1 base and J by 5 bases, with 10 bases left in between. CDR1 is SGHNT, CDR2 YYREEE, per germline (reference sequence). The CDR3 is 13 residues long. Here the CDR3 reads CASSLTGGDEQYF. The CDR3 region has the DNA TGTGCCAGCAGCTTGACAGGGGGGGACGAGCAGTACTTC.

The DNA of the CDR3 is TGTGCCAGCAGTCGGGGACAAGGGAGCTCCTACGAGCAGTACTTC. It is translated as CASSRGQGSSYEQYF. The V gene is TRBV6-5, the J gene TRBJ2-7; D is perhaps TRBD1 (6 bases). V was trimmed by 5 bases and J by 0 bases, leaving 14 bases between them. Germline V gene lookup returns CDR1 MNHEY and CDR2 SVGAGI. The CDR3 length is 15 residues.

The chain couples TRBV5-4 to TRBJ1-2; D is possibly TRBD1 (5 bases). This CDR3 spans 15 amino acids. Germline assignment: CDR1 SGHNT and CDR2 YYREEE (reference sequence). V was clipped by 2 bases and J by 3 bases, with 14 bases between them. This CDR3 is CASSLFPGGDYGYTF. For the CDR3, the DNA is TGTGCCAGCAGCTTATTTCCGGGGGGAGACTATGGCTACACCTTC.

This chain uses TRBV15 with TRBJ2-2; tentatively, D is TRBD2 (5 bases). Germline V CDR1 and CDR2: LNHNV, YYDKDF (reference sequence). The germline V and J ends were trimmed by 0 bases and 0 bases, with 14 bases remaining between them. This CDR3 region has 18 residues. CDR3 protein: CATSRDLAPTANTGELFF. CDR3 coding DNA: TGTGCCACCAGCAGAGATCTAGCTCCAACCGCGAACACCGGGGAGCTGTTTTTT.

This clone came up once. The chain has TRBV29-1 and TRBJ1-1, with 8 bases that match TRBD1. The V segment lost 7 bases and the J segment 5 bases; nucleotides outside the gene matches: 6. The CDR3 covers 12 residues. Germline V gives CDR1 SQVTM, CDR2 ANQGSEA. Here the CDR3 reads CSARQGATEAFF. In DNA form, the CDR3 reads TGCAGCGCTCGTCAGGGGGCGACTGAAGCTTTCTTT.

This clone was found once. The gene calls are TRBV28 and TRBJ2-7; maybe TRBD1 (6 bases). The ends were cut back, 8 bases at V and 1 base at J, with 15 bases in the middle. CDR3 size: 14 residues. Germline CDR1 and CDR2: MDHEN and SYDVKM. As DNA, the CDR3 is TGTGCCAGCGCCAAGACAGGAGAATCCTACGAGCAGTACTTC. Translating it yields CASAKTGESYEQYF.

The chain combines TRBV2 with TRBJ1-1; D not certain. The germline V and J ends were trimmed by 4 bases and 0 bases, with 12 bases remaining between them. Germline-derived CDR1 and CDR2 are SNHLY and FYNNEI. The CDR3 is made up of 15 amino acids. The CDR3 bases are TGTGCCAGCAGTGCCCCGACCGGAGTGAACACTGAAGCTTTCTTT. Translation gives CASSAPTGVNTEAFF.

This clone was picked up one time. The chain employs TRBV6-6 and TRBJ2-5; possibly TRBD2 for D (7 bases). Trimming removed 2 bases from V and 4 bases from J, with 17 bases in between. The CDR3 spans 16 residues. Germline loops: CDR1 MNHNY, CDR2 SVGAGI (reference sequence). CDR3 region: CASSYVGGGGGETQYF. CDR3 DNA: TGTGCCAGCAGTTACGTCGGGGGAGGGGGTGGAGAGACCCAGTACTTC.

The chain uses TRBV15 and TRBJ2-7, with D perhaps TRBD1 (6 bases). In germline, CDR1 is LNHNV, CDR2 YYDKDF (reference sequence). The CDR3 is 14 amino acids. Deletions cut 5 bases from V and 0 bases from J, with 11 bases between. The CDR3 DNA reads as TGTGCCACCAGCGGGCAGGGGAGCTCCTACGAGCAGTACTTC. This translates into CATSGQGSSYEQYF. Using reference TRBV15 and TRBJ2-7 for the parts outside the CDR3, the full variable domain is DAMVIQNPRYQVTQFGKPVTLSCSQTLNHNVMYWYQQKSSQAPKLLFHYYDKDFNNEADTPDNFQSRRPNTSFCFLDIRSPGLGDTAMYLCATSGQGSSYEQYFGPGTRLTVT.

The rearrangement joins TRBV6-1 to TRBJ1-5; D remains unclear. V gave up 8 bases and J gave up 3 bases, with 14 bases separating them. From germline, CDR1 is MNHNS and CDR2 SASEGT. CDR3 length: 14 residues. The CDR3 coding sequence is TGTGCCAGCCTCGATAGATACGACAATCAGCCCCAGCATTTT. Its translation is CASLDRYDNQPQHF.

The chain joins TRBV4-1 to TRBJ2-2; weak D call: TRBD1 (6 bases). Germline CDR1 and CDR2: MGHRA and YSYEKL. This CDR3 spans 16 amino acids. Trimming stripped 7 bases from V and 5 bases from J, with 20 bases between. The CDR3: CASNSPGQGKTGELFF. Written as DNA, the CDR3 is TGCGCCAGCAACAGCCCCGGGCAGGGGAAGACCGGGGAGCTGTTTTTT.

The genes are TRBV11-2 and TRBJ2-1; 9 bases are shared with TRBD2. V was pared by 0 bases and J by 0 bases, with 3 bases of the junction left unmatched. The CDR3 has 17 amino acids. In germline, CDR1 is SGHAT, CDR2 FQNNGV. CDR3 protein: CASSLESSGASYNEQFF. The CDR3 nucleotides read TGTGCCAGCAGCTTAGAGTCTAGCGGGGCCTCCTACAATGAGCAGTTCTTC. Full variable domain (outside the CDR3, taken from reference TRBV11-2 and TRBJ2-1): EAGVAQSPRYKIIEKRQSVAFWCNPISGHATLYWYQQILGQGPKLLIQFQNNGVVDDSQLPKDRFSAERLKGVDSTLKIQPAKLEDSAVYLCASSLESSGASYNEQFFGPGTRLTVL.

This clone showed up just a few times. This sequence joins TRBV29-1 and TRBJ2-7; 12 bases are shared with TRBD1. The CDR3 covers 14 residues. V lost 3 bases to trimming and J lost 5 bases; unmatched junction nucleotides: 5. CDR1 is SQVTM and CDR2 is ANQGSEA in the germline V gene. The CDR3 sequence: CSVEGGQGANEQYF. In DNA form, the CDR3 reads TGCAGCGTTGAGGGGGGACAGGGGGCGAACGAGCAGTACTTC.

A note on this clone: Different DNA sequences within this sample yield the same CDR3. V and J are TRBV7-9 and TRBJ1-2; D possibly corresponds to TRBD1 (6 bases). The V end was cut by 5 bases, the J end by 8 bases, with 12 bases between. Germline V lookup: CDR1 SEHNR, CDR2 FQNEAQ (reference sequence). The length of the CDR3 is 12 residues. DNA for the CDR3: TGTGCCAGCAGCCCGGGGCAGGGGGGCTACACCTTC. Encoded protein: CASSPGQGGYTF.

The V call is TRBV5-1, the J call TRBJ2-7, with 8 bases matching TRBD2. Trimming took 0 bases from V and 3 from J; bases not matched to a gene: 11. The CDR3 runs 17 residues. In germline, CDR1 is SGHRS, CDR2 YFSETQ. CDR3 nucleotide sequence: TGCGCCAGCAGCTTGGCCGGTAAGGCTAGCGGGCGCTACGAGCAGTACTTC. It encodes CASSLAGKASGRYEQYF.

V is TRBV12-5 and J is TRBJ2-6, with TRBD1 identical over 8 bases. CDR3 length equals 21 residues. The germline CDR1 and CDR2 sequences are LGHNT and FRNRAP. V shed 5 bases and J 1 base; nucleotides not matched to a gene: 19. The CDR3 loop is CASGPQPSWTGKGSGANVLTF. For the CDR3, the DNA is TGTGCTAGTGGTCCACAGCCCTCCTGGACAGGGAAGGGGTCTGGGGCCAACGTCCTGACTTTC.

V gene TRBV11-2 combines with J gene TRBJ2-1, with TRBD1 matching over 10 bases. The CDR3 has 13 residues. V lost 7 bases and J lost 7; bases outside the gene matches: 4. Germline-derived CDR1 and CDR2 are SGHAT and FQNNGV. The CDR3, as DNA: TGTGCCAGCACCGGACAGGGGGGGAATGAGCAGTTCTTC. Protein: CASTGQGGNEQFF.

The rearrangement links TRBV18 to TRBJ1-1; 7 bases are a match to TRBD1. The CDR3 runs 14 residues. Unmatched junction bases numbered 5, after V lost 6 bases and J lost 1 base. Germline assignment: CDR1 KGHSH and CDR2 LQKENI. Written as DNA, the CDR3 is TGTGCCAGCTCTTTACGACAGGGGAACACTGAAGCTTTCTTT. This encodes CASSLRQGNTEAFF.

The genes are TRBV29-1 and TRBJ1-4; 10 bases are shared with TRBD1. CDR1 is SQVTM and CDR2 is ANQGSEA in the germline V gene. The CDR3 runs 15 residues. V was pared by 0 bases and J by 6 bases, with 4 bases of the junction left unmatched. The CDR3 is CSVEDTGQGYEKLFF. CDR3 coding DNA: TGCAGCGTTGAAGATACGGGACAGGGGTATGAAAAACTGTTTTTT.

The chain is built from TRBV19 and TRBJ1-6, with 7 bases fitting TRBD1. J gave up 9 bases and V 3 bases, and 14 bases lay outside the gene matches. CDR1 is LNHDA, CDR2 SQIVND, per germline (reference sequence). CDR3 size: 17 residues. The chain's CDR3 is CASSISGTGTAFSPLHF. Here the CDR3 DNA reads TGTGCCAGTAGTATCTCCGGTACGGGGACAGCTTTTTCACCCCTCCACTTT.

This chain links TRBV30 with TRBJ1-5; possibly TRBD1 for D (5 bases). CDR3 length equals 14 residues. The V gene's germline CDR1 is GTSNPN and CDR2 SVGIG (reference sequence). V lost 1 base and J 9 bases, leaving 16 bases between the germline ends. CDR3 protein: CAWSDKGPARPQHF. The CDR3 DNA reads TGTGCCTGGAGTGATAAGGGGCCAGCTCGGCCCCAGCATTTT.